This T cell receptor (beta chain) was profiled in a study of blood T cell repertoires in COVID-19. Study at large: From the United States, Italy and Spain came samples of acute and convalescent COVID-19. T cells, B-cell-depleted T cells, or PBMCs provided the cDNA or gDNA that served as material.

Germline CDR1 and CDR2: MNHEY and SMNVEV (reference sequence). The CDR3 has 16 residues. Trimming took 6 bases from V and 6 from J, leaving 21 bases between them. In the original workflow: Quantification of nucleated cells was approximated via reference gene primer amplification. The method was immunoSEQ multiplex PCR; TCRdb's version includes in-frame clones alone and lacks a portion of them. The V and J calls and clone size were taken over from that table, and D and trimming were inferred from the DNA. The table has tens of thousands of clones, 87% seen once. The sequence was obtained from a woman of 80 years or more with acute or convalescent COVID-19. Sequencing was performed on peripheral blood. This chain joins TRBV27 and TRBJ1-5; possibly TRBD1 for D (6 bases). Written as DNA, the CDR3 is TGTGCCAGCAGGCCCGGCAGCAGGGGATTCGGTCAGCCCCAGCATTTT. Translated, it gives CASRPGSRGFGQPQHF.